Listed here are 6 T cell receptor beta chains from one sample, sequenced in a study of identifying expanded T cells in peripheral blood. Generated by immunoSEQ multiplex PCR, the TCRdb table keeps only in-frame clones and is missing some. The table lists over 65,000 clones, around 90% of them singletons, with less than 9.5% in the top ten. Sequencing was done on a sample of blood. These receptor sequences come from a person aged 18 to 75 in good health.

Notes on this clone: Compared with germline, one end of the junction differs, possibly owing to a read error. The gene calls are TRBV28 and TRBJ2-3; D could derive from TRBD1 or TRBD2 (5 bases each). This CDR3 spans 11 amino acids. Germline assignment: CDR1 MDHEN and CDR2 SYDVKM. As DNA, the CDR3 is TGTGCCAGCAGCGTCCCCGGGGCTAGGGATTTT. Translated, it gives CASSVPGARDF.

The chain combines TRBV29-1 with TRBJ1-1; D call uncertain. The ends were cut back, 4 bases at V and 2 bases at J, with 2 bases in the middle. The germline V gene encodes CDR1 SQVTM and CDR2 ANQGSEA. The CDR3 length is 10 residues. The DNA for the CDR3 is TGCAGCGTTGGAAACACTGAAGCTTTCTTT. Translated: CSVGNTEAFF.

The genes are TRBV5-4 and TRBJ2-3; TRBD2 might be the D (5 bases). The CDR3 consists of 17 residues. The V end was cut by 6 bases, the J end by 0 bases, with 20 bases between. The germline gives CDR1 SGHNT, CDR2 YYREEE (reference sequence). CDR3 nucleotides: TGTGCCAGCACCTACCGAGCCGGAGCGGCAAGCACAGATACGCAGTATTTT. Its protein product is CASTYRAGAASTDTQYF.

The V and J genes are TRBV7-3 and TRBJ1-2, with D perhaps TRBD1 (6 bases). Germline V gives CDR1 SGHTA, CDR2 FQGTGA. With 4 bases removed from V and 2 bases from J, the gap between germline ends came to 8 bases. CDR3 length equals 13 residues. CDR3 in DNA: TGTGCCAGCAGCTCTCAGGGGAACTATGGCTACACCTTC. Amino acids: CASSSQGNYGYTF.

The chain joins TRBV4-3 to TRBJ1-1; the D gene is possibly TRBD1 (5 bases). Per the germline V gene, CDR1 is LGHNA and CDR2 is YSLEER. The CDR3 totals 16 residues. V lost 0 bases, J lost 4 bases, and 15 bases lay in between. The DNA of the CDR3 is TGCGCCAGCAGCCAAGATTCCGTGACAGTGGGCACTGAAGCTTTCTTT. This gives the protein CASSQDSVTVGTEAFF.

This clone was counted a few times. The V gene is TRBV18, the J gene TRBJ1-6, with 11 bases lining up with TRBD1. CDR1 and CDR2 from the germline V gene are KGHSH and LQKENI. V dropped 3 bases and J dropped 9; count of bases not matched to a gene: 1. This CDR3 has 14 residues. The CDR3 DNA is TGTGCCAGCTCACCCGGGACAGGGGGTTCACCCCTCCACTTT. This translates into CASSPGTGGSPLHF.